This T cell receptor beta chain was identified in a study of cytomegalovirus exposure and HLA in healthy donors. At the level of the study: A prior analysis found fewer than 120 million unique TCR beta sequences from approximately 190 million T cells.

Germline V gene data show CDR1 as WNHNN and CDR2 as SYGVQD (reference sequence). The V gene end was trimmed by 7 bases and the J gene end by 6 bases; junction bases not matched to a gene: 15. The CDR3 contains 16 residues. This clone was observed many times. Its matching antigen is unknown. Researchers ran the PCR with 60 Vbeta and 13 Jbeta primers. Clones were sequenced by immunoSEQ multiplex PCR, and TCRdb holds only the in-frame ones, with some missing. The sample lists over 250,000 clones, more than 55% occurring once. Points from the study as a whole: A later analysis linked a missense variant in DCLRE1C to the trimming of TCR beta V and J genes. Several of the most significant clusters appeared linked to common viral pathogens, based on a later analysis.

The source is a female donor in good health and CMV-seronegative. The chain recombines TRBV10-1 with TRBJ2-1, with TRBD2 matching over 7 bases. The sequencing input was PBMCs. The CDR3 spells CASIGGMRESPNEQFF. CDR3 DNA sequence: TGCGCCAGCATTGGGGGTATGCGGGAGAGTCCCAATGAGCAGTTCTTC.